This TCR beta chain is drawn from a study of T-cell reconstitution after alpha-beta-depleted transplantation in children. Unique molecular identifiers were incorporated when the TCRbeta library was constructed. TCRdb ran MiXCR on the PCR reads and lists one entry per CDR3 protein. The sample holds 200,000 to 300,000 distinct CDR3 sequences, 12% seen once. This clonotype came up many times. Sequences were derived from PBMCs from the stem cell graft donor, sampled from the stem cell graft. The sequence derives from a human donor who donated a stem cell graft to a child with acute lymphoblastic leukemia.

The CDR3 DNA is TGTGCCAGCAGCTTAGGGGACACCGGTTATGGCTACACCTTC. This gives the protein CASSLGDTGYGYTF. The chain employs TRBV7-6 and TRBJ1-2; perhaps TRBD1 as D (6 bases). The length of the CDR3 is 14 residues. The ends were cut back, 1 base at V and 5 bases at J, with 11 bases in the middle. Germline CDR1 is SGHVS and CDR2 is FNYEAQ.